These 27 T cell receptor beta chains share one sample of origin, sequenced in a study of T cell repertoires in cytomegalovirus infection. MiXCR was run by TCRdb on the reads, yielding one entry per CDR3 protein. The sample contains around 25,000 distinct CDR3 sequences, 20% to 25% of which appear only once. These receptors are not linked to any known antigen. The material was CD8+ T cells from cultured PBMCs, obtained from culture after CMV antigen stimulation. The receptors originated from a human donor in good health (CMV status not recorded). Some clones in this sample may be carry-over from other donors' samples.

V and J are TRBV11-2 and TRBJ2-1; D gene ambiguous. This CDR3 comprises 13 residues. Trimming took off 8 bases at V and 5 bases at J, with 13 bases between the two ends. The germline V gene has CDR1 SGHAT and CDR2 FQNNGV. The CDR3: CASQWSPNNEQFF. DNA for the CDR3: TGTGCCAGCCAGTGGAGCCCCAACAATGAGCAGTTCTTC.

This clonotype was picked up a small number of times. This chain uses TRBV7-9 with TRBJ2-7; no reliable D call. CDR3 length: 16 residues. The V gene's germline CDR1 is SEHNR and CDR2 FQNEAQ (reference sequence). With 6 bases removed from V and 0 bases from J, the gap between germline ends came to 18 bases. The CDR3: CASSSSRRSGSYEQYF. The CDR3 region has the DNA TGTGCCAGCAGTTCCTCTCGACGTTCGGGCTCCTACGAGCAGTACTTC. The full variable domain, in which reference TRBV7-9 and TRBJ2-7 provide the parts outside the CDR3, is DTGVSQNPRHKITKRGQNVTFRCDPISEHNRLYWYRQTLGQGPEFLTYFQNEAQLEKSRLLSDRFSAERPKGSFSTLEIQRTEQGDSAMYLCASSSSRRSGSYEQYFGPGTRLTVT.

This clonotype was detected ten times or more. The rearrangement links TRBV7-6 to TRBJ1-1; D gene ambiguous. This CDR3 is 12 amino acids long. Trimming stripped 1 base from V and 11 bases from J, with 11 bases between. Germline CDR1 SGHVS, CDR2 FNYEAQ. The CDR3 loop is CASSLGGGRAFF. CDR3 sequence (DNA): TGTGCCAGCAGCTTAGGAGGTGGTCGGGCTTTCTTT.

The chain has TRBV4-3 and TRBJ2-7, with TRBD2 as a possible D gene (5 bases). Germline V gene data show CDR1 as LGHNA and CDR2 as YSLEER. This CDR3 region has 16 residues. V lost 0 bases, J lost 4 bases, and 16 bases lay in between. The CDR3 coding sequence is TGCGCCAGCAGCCAAGATCGAGGGATTCGGGATTACGAGCAGTACTTC. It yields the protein CASSQDRGIRDYEQYF.

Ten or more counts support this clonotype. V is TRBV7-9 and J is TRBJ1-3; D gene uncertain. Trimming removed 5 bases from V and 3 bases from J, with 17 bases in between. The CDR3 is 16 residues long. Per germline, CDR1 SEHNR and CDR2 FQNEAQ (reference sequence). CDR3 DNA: TGTGCCAGCAGCGCAACCGGGATCCAAAATGGAAACACCATATATTTT. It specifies CASSATGIQNGNTIYF.

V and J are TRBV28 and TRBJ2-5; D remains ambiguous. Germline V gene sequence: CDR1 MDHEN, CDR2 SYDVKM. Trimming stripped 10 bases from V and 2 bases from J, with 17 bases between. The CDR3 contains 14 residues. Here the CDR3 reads CATHEAEYQETQYF. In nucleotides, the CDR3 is TGTGCCACCCATGAGGCGGAATATCAAGAGACCCAGTACTTC.

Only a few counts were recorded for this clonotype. Written as DNA, the CDR3 is TGTGCCACCGCGGACGGTCAAGAGACCCAGTACTTC. Protein sequence: CATADGQETQYF. This chain connects TRBV24-1 to TRBJ2-5; no definite D call. Germline V CDR1 and CDR2: KGHDR, SFDVKD. This CDR3 is 12 amino acids long. V lost 9 bases, J lost 2 bases, and 9 bases lay in between.

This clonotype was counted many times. The CDR3 reads CASSLSWQDNVLTF. For the CDR3, the DNA is TGTGCCAGCAGTTTATCGTGGCAGGATAACGTCCTGACTTTC. The genes are TRBV27 and TRBJ2-6; no clear D. This CDR3 comprises 14 residues. Trimming cost V 0 bases and J 10 bases, with 10 bases left between them. The germline V gene has CDR1 MNHEY and CDR2 SMNVEV (reference sequence).

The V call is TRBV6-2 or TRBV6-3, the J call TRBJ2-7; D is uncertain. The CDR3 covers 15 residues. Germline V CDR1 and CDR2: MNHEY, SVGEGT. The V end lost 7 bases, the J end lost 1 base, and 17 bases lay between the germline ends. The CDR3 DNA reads TGTGCCAGCACTCCCGCCCCCGACGGTTCCTACGAGCAGTACTTC. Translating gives CASTPAPDGSYEQYF.

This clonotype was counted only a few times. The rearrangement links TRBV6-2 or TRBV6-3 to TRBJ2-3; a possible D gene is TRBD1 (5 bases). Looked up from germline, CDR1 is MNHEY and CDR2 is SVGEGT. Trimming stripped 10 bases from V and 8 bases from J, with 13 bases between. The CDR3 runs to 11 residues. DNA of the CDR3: TGTGCCATTCAGGGCCCGATTACGCAGTATTTT. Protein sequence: CAIQGPITQYF.

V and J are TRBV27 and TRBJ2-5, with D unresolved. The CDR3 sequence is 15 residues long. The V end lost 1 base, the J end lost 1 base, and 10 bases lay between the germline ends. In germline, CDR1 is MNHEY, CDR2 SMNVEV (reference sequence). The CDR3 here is CASSLFSASQETQYF. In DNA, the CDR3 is TGTGCCAGCAGTTTATTCAGCGCCAGCCAAGAGACCCAGTACTTC.

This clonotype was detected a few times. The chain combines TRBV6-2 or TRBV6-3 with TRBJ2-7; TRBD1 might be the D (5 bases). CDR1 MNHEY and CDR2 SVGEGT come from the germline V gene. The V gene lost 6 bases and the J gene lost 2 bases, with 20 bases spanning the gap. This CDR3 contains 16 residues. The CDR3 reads CASSYPGRALTYEQYF. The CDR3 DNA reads TGTGCCAGCAGCTACCCGGGCAGGGCCCTCACCTACGAGCAGTACTTC.

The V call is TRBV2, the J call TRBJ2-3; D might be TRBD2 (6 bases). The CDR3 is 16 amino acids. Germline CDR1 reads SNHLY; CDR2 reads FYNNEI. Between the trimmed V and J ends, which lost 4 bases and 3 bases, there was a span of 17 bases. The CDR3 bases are TGTGCCAGCAGTGTTAGCGGTGACGGCGGAACAGATACGCAGTATTTT. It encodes CASSVSGDGGTDTQYF.

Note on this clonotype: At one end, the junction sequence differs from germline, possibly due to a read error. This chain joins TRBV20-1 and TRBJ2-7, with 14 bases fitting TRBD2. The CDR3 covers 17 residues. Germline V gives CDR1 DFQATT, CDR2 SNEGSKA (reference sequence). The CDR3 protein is CSARDHRLAGGQYEQYF. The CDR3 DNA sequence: TGCAGTGCTCGAGACCATAGACTAGCGGGGGGGCAATACGAGCAGTACTTC.

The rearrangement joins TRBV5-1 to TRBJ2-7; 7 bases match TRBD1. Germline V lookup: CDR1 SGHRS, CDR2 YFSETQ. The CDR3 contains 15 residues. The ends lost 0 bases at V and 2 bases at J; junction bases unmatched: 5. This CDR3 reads CASSLGQGLTYEQYF. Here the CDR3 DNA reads TGCGCCAGCAGCTTGGGACAGGGCCTTACCTACGAGCAGTACTTC. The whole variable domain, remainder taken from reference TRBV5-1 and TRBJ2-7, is KAGVTQTPRYLIKTRGQQVTLSCSPISGHRSVSWYQQTPGQGLQFLFEYFSETQRNKGNFPGRFSGRQFSNSRSEMNVSTLELGDSALYLCASSLGQGLTYEQYFGPGTRLTVT.

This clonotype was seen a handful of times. DNA for the CDR3: TGTGCCAGCAGAGATGATCCTAGCGGGAGCTCCTACGAGCAGTACTTC. This sequence encodes CASRDDPSGSSYEQYF. This chain uses TRBV27 with TRBJ2-7; TRBD2 aligns across 10 bases. The germline gives CDR1 MNHEY, CDR2 SMNVEV (reference sequence). The trim removed 6 bases at V and 0 bases at J, leaving 8 bases unmatched. CDR3 size: 16 residues.

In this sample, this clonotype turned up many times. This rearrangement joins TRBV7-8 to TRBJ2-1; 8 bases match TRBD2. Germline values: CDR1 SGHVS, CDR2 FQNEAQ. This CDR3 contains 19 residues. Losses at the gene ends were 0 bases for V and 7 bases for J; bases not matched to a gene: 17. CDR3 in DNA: TGTGCCAGCAGCTTAGCATTGAGCCTAGCGGGTCCCGCTGGGAATGAGCAGTTCTTC. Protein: CASSLALSLAGPAGNEQFF.

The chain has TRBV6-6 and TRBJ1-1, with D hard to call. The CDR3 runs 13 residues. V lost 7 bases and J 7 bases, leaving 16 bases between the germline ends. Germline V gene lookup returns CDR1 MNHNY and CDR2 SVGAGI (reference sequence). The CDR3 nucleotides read TGTGCCAGCACCGGCGGCCCCGGGAGTGAAGCTTTCTTT. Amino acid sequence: CASTGGPGSEAFF.

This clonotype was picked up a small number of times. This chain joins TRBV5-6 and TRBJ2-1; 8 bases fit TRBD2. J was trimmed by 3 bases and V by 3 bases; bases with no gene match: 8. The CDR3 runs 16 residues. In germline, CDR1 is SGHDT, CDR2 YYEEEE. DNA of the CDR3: TGTGCCAGCAGCTCTCCGGCGAGCGGGGGCTACAATGAGCAGTTCTTC. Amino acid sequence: CASSSPASGGYNEQFF.

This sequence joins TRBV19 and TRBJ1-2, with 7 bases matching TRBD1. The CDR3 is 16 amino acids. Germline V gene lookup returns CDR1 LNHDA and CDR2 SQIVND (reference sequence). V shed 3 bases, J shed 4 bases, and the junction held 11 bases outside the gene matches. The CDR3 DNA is TGTGCCAGTAGTATCGGGGATGGACAGGCCCTCTATGGCTACACCTTC. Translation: CASSIGDGQALYGYTF.

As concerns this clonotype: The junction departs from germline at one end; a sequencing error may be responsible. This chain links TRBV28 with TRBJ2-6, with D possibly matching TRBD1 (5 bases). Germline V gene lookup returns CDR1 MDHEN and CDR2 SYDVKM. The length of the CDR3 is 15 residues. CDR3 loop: CASSLGFSGAYVLNF. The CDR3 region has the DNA TGTGCCAGCAGTCTCGGCTTCTCTGGGGCTTACGTCCTGAATTTC.

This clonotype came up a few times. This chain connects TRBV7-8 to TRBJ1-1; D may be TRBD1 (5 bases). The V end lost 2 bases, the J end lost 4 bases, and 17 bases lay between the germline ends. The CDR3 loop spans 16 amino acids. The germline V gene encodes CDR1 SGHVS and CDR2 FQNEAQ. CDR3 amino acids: CASSLFGTLSGTEAFF. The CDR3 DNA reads TGTGCCAGCAGCTTATTTGGGACCCTCTCCGGCACTGAAGCTTTCTTT.

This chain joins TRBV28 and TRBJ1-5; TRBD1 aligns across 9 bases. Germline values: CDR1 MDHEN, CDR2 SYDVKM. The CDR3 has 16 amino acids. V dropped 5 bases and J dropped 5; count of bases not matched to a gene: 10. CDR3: CASSPRTGVTHQPQHF. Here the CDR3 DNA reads TGTGCCAGCAGTCCGAGGACAGGGGTGACACATCAGCCCCAGCATTTT.

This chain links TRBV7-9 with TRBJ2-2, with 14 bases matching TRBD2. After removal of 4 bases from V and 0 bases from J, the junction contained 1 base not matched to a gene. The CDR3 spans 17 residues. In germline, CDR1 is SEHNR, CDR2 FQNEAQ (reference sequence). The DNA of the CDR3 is TGTGCCAGCAGCTCGGGACTAGCGGGGGCGAACACCGGGGAGCTGTTTTTT. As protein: CASSSGLAGANTGELFF.

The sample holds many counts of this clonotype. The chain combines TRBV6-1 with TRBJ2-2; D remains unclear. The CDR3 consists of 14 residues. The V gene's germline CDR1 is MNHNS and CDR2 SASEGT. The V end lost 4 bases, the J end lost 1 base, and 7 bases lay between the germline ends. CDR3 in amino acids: CASSGTENTGELFF. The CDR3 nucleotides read TGTGCCAGCAGTGGGACGGAGAACACCGGGGAGCTGTTTTTT.

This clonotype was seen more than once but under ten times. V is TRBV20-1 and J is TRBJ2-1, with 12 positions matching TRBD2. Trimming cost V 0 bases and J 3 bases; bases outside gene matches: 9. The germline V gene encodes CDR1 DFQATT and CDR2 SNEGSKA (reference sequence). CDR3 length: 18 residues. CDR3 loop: CSARDYRTSGARYNEQFF. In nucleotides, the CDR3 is TGCAGTGCTAGAGATTACAGGACTAGCGGGGCACGCTACAATGAGCAGTTCTTC.

CDR3 in amino acids: CASSQGEVYRETQYF. CDR3 bases: TGTGCCAGCAGCCAAGGGGAGGTATATCGAGAGACCCAGTACTTC. This rearrangement joins TRBV3-1 to TRBJ2-5, with a possible D match to TRBD2 (6 bases). CDR3 length equals 15 residues. Germline CDR1 is LGHDT and CDR2 is YNNKEL (reference sequence). Trimming pared 1 base from V and 4 bases from J, leaving 13 bases between.